The 23 T cell receptor beta chains below come from one sample, sequenced in a study of PD-1 blockade in classical Hodgkin lymphoma (dated by TCRdb to 2020 to 2022). Library creation used the immunoSEQ multiplex PCR assay. Not all clones reach the TCRdb copy of this immuneACCESS table, which keeps in-frame sequences only. Checked studies attribute under half of the gap to unresolved V genes and leave the rest unexplained. The sample table records 50,000 to 75,000 clones; approximately 89% of these occur just once. Around an eighth of the sample rests with the top ten. The intended sense of this specimen's time point label: cycle 1 day 1 (C1D1), immediately before nivolumab initiation. All trial patients had relapsed after autologous stem cell transplantation, with cohorts A, B and C differing in prior brentuximab vedotin exposure. This specimen consisted of peripheral blood mononuclear cells (PBMCs), obtained at baseline. These receptors originate from a human donor with classical Hodgkin lymphoma.

The chain couples TRBV11-2 to TRBJ1-6; 7 bases agree with TRBD1. V was pared by 2 bases and J by 9 bases, with 13 bases of the junction left unmatched. The CDR3 has 17 amino acids. Germline V gene lookup returns CDR1 SGHAT and CDR2 FQNNGV. The chain's CDR3 is CASSLKNGGTVVSPLHF. CDR3 nucleotide sequence: TGTGCCAGCAGCTTAAAAAACGGCGGGACAGTCGTTTCACCCCTCCACTTT.

This clone has a single count. The chain couples TRBV13 to TRBJ2-1; D may be TRBD1 (6 bases). Germline V gives CDR1 PRHDT, CDR2 FYEKMQ (reference sequence). Between the trimmed V and J ends, which lost 2 bases and 4 bases, there was a span of 12 bases. The CDR3 contains 15 residues. The CDR3 protein is CASSLFQGGYNEQFF. The CDR3 DNA reads as TGTGCCAGCAGCTTATTTCAAGGGGGATACAATGAGCAGTTCTTC.

The chain links TRBV2 to TRBJ1-2, with D uncertain. The CDR3 contains 13 residues. The V and J ends lost 6 bases and 2 bases respectively, with 10 bases between them. Germline CDR1 reads SNHLY; CDR2 reads FYNNEI. The CDR3 region has the DNA TGTGCCAGCAGAGATGATATCAACTATGGCTACACCTTC. Its translation is CASRDDINYGYTF.

The rearrangement links TRBV5-6 to TRBJ1-2; no clear D. The germline V and J ends were trimmed by 0 bases and 1 base, with 10 bases remaining between them. CDR3 length equals 15 residues. The germline V gene encodes CDR1 SGHDT and CDR2 YYEEEE. This chain's CDR3 is CASSLGLGRNYGYTF. DNA of the CDR3: TGTGCCAGCAGCTTGGGGTTAGGACGTAACTATGGCTACACCTTC.

This clone appeared many times. V usage is TRBV5-4 and J usage is TRBJ1-4; TRBD1 matches 8 bases. The CDR3 is made up of 16 amino acids. Per germline, CDR1 SGHNT and CDR2 YYREEE (reference sequence). V gave up 0 bases and J gave up 7 bases; unmatched junction bases: 8. The CDR3 sequence: CASSLAPGQGSEKLFF. The CDR3 nucleotides are TGTGCCAGCAGCTTGGCCCCTGGACAGGGCAGTGAAAAACTGTTTTTT.

The chain uses TRBV11-2 and TRBJ1-2; weak D call: TRBD1 (5 bases). V was shortened by 4 bases and J by 0 bases, with 18 bases between the two germline ends. This CDR3 comprises 17 residues. In germline, CDR1 is SGHAT, CDR2 FQNNGV. CDR3 sequence (DNA): TGTGCCAGCAGCTACAAGACAGATAGAGGGGCTAACTATGGCTACACCTTC. It encodes CASSYKTDRGANYGYTF.

CDR3 coding DNA: TGTGCCAGCAGCTTGGGCGGGGAGGCTTTCTTT. Translating gives CASSLGGEAFF. J is TRBJ1-1 and V is TRBV5-8; D unresolved. The germline V gene has CDR1 SGHTS and CDR2 YDEGEE. The CDR3 covers 11 residues. V dropped 0 bases and J dropped 11 bases, with 8 bases sitting between them.

V gene TRBV18 combines with J gene TRBJ2-6; D possibly corresponds to TRBD1 (6 bases). Deletions cut 8 bases from V and 0 bases from J, with 8 bases between. The CDR3 extends over 14 amino acids. CDR1 is KGHSH, CDR2 LQKENI, per germline. Here the CDR3 DNA reads TGTGCCAGCACACAGGGCTCTGGGGCCAACGTCCTGACTTTC. The encoded protein is CASTQGSGANVLTF.

The chain recombines TRBV9 with TRBJ2-1, with no clear D. V lost 2 bases and J 2 bases, leaving 8 bases between the germline ends. The CDR3 sequence is 14 residues long. Germline CDR1 is SGDLS and CDR2 is YYNGEE. CDR3 in amino acids: CASSVGGAYNEQFF. The CDR3 region has the DNA TGTGCCAGCAGCGTCGGTGGGGCCTACAATGAGCAGTTCTTC.

V and J are TRBV30 and TRBJ2-7; 11 bases align to TRBD2. Germline trimming cut 0 bases from V and 6 bases from J; bases unmatched to any gene: 10. The CDR3 runs to 16 residues. Germline V gene data show CDR1 as GTSNPN and CDR2 as SVGIG (reference sequence). The chain's CDR3 is CAWSVFVKGLAGEQYF. CDR3 nucleotides: TGTGCCTGGAGTGTGTTCGTAAAAGGACTAGCGGGCGAGCAGTACTTC.

This chain uses TRBV7-3 with TRBJ2-5; D might be TRBD2 (6 bases). The V gene's germline CDR1 is SGHTA and CDR2 FQGTGA. This CDR3 contains 14 residues. V lost 1 base to trimming and J lost 1 base, with 7 bases between them. CDR3 region: CASSLMGGQETQYF. CDR3 nucleotide sequence: TGTGCCAGCAGCTTAATGGGGGGCCAAGAGACCCAGTACTTC.

This clone appeared a single time. V and J are TRBV14 and TRBJ1-1; D gene unclear. From germline, CDR1 is SGHDN and CDR2 FVKESK. This CDR3 has 14 amino acids. V lost 3 bases and J lost 7, with 15 bases in between. CDR3 nucleotides: TGTGCCAGCAGCCAGCGGGCCGGGGAGGGTGAAGCTTTCTTT. Translation: CASSQRAGEGEAFF. Based on the CDR3 plus reference TRBV14 and TRBJ1-1, the full variable domain is EAGVTQFPSHSVIEKGQTVTLRCDPISGHDNLYWYRRVMGKEIKFLLHFVKESKQDESGMPNNRFLAERTGGTYSTLKVQPAELEDSGVYFCASSQRAGEGEAFFGQGTRLTVV.

V is TRBV29-1 and J is TRBJ2-3; D is perhaps TRBD2 (5 bases). Germline V CDR1 and CDR2: SQVTM, ANQGSEA. Trimming removed 7 bases at V and 4 bases at J, with 9 bases between. The CDR3 is 11 residues long. CDR3 coding DNA: TGCAGCGGAGGGATCGCAGATACGCAGTATTTT. Its protein is CSGGIADTQYF.

J is TRBJ2-7 and V is TRBV6-5; D might be TRBD1 or TRBD2, each matching 7 bases. CDR1 and CDR2 from the germline V gene are MNHEY and SVGAGI. The CDR3 is 13 residues long. V gave up 6 bases and J gave up 2 bases, with 11 bases separating them. Here the CDR3 reads CASSRGGAYEQYF. DNA for the CDR3: TGTGCCAGCAGCAGGGGGGGGGCCTACGAGCAGTACTTC.

The genes are TRBV11-3 and TRBJ1-3, with 7 positions matching TRBD1. J lost 5 bases, V lost 6 bases, and 10 bases had no gene match. CDR1 is SGHNT and CDR2 is YENEEA in the germline V gene. The CDR3 has 15 residues. The CDR3 bases are TGTGCCAGCAGTTCCACCGGGACAGCTAGAAACACCATATATTTT. Translating gives CASSSTGTARNTIYF.

The chain uses TRBV6-5 and TRBJ1-6; D is unclear. Germline V gene sequence: CDR1 MNHEY, CDR2 SVGAGI. CDR3 length: 13 residues. Between the trimmed V and J ends, which lost 6 bases and 6 bases, there was a span of 9 bases. For the CDR3, the DNA is TGTGCCAGCAGGTCACCGATTAATTCACCCCTCCACTTT. Encoded protein: CASRSPINSPLHF.

The V gene is TRBV6-1, the J gene TRBJ1-2; D is possibly TRBD1 (6 bases). The V end lost 3 bases, the J end lost 0 bases, and 11 bases lay between the germline ends. CDR1 and CDR2 from the germline V gene are MNHNS and SASEGT. The CDR3 consists of 15 residues. CDR3 sequence (DNA): TGTGCCAGCAGTGACGGACAGCATGCTAACTATGGCTACACCTTC. Translation gives CASSDGQHANYGYTF.

V gene TRBV30 combines with J gene TRBJ1-5; TRBD1 agrees at 9 bases. The J segment lost 9 bases and the V segment lost 1 base, leaving 7 bases of the junction unmatched. This CDR3 contains 14 residues. CDR1 is GTSNPN and CDR2 is SVGIG in the germline V gene (reference sequence). CDR3 coding DNA: TGTGCCTGGAGTGCCGGACAGGGGCTTAGGCCCCAGCATTTT. It encodes CAWSAGQGLRPQHF. Supplemented by reference TRBV30 and TRBJ1-5, the full variable domain reads SQTIHQWPATLVQPVGSPLSLECTVEGTSNPNLYWYRQAAGRGLQLLFYSVGIGQISSEVPQNLSASRPQDRQFILSSKKLLLSDSGFYLCAWSAGQGLRPQHFGDGTRLSIL.

V and J are TRBV7-2 and TRBJ2-2; 11 bases are a match to TRBD1. Germline V gives CDR1 SGHTA, CDR2 FQGNSA. This CDR3 has 16 amino acids. V was clipped by 1 base and J by 6 bases; unmatched bases: 4. CDR3 region: CASSLEGQGGAGELFF. The CDR3 DNA reads TGTGCCAGCAGCTTAGAGGGACAGGGGGGCGCCGGGGAGCTGTTTTTT.

In this sample, this clone turned up once. V is TRBV11-2 and J is TRBJ2-7; TRBD2 agrees at 13 bases. Trimming took 5 bases from V and 4 from J; bases not matched to a gene: 2. Germline V gene lookup returns CDR1 SGHAT and CDR2 FQNNGV. The CDR3 has 14 amino acids. The CDR3, as DNA: TGTGCCAGCAGCGCGACTAGCGGGGGGTACGAGCAGTACTTC. Its translation: CASSATSGGYEQYF.

This clone was seen only once. The chain uses TRBV7-2 and TRBJ1-5; TRBD1 agrees at 10 bases. After removal of 5 bases from V and 8 bases from J, the junction contained 9 bases not matched to a gene. The germline gives CDR1 SGHTA, CDR2 FQGNSA. This CDR3 region has 15 residues. The CDR3 spells CASSPGQGEIEPQHF. Written as DNA, the CDR3 is TGTGCCAGCAGCCCTGGACAGGGGGAAATAGAGCCCCAGCATTTT. The full variable domain, in which reference TRBV7-2 and TRBJ1-5 provide the parts outside the CDR3, is GAGVSQSPSNKVTEKGKDVELRCDPISGHTALYWYRQSLGQGLEFLIYFQGNSAPDKSGLPSDRFSAERTGGSVSTLTIQRTQQEDSAVYLCASSPGQGEIEPQHFGDGTRLSIL.

The CDR3 DNA reads TGTGCCAGCAGCCGGGCAGGGTTCGGCAATCAGCCCCAGCATTTT. Its protein is CASSRAGFGNQPQHF. The chain couples TRBV5-4 to TRBJ1-5; TRBD1 is a possible D gene (5 bases). The length of the CDR3 is 15 residues. Germline CDR1 and CDR2: SGHNT and YYREEE (reference sequence). Trimming cost V 4 bases and J 2 bases, with 13 bases left between them.

This CDR3 is CASSQGRPTSNQPQHF. The CDR3 DNA reads as TGTGCCAGCAGCCAGGGCCGACCCACATCCAATCAGCCCCAGCATTTT. The chain carries TRBV5-5 and TRBJ1-5, with D tentatively TRBD1 (5 bases). This CDR3 region has 16 residues. CDR1 SGHKS and CDR2 YYEKEE come from the germline V gene (reference sequence). Trimming removed 4 bases at V and 3 bases at J, with 17 bases between.